The present entry profiles one TCR beta chain with its context. This specimen belongs to a study of T cell changes during pregnancy in multiple sclerosis. Trimming cost V 4 bases and J 9 bases; bases outside gene matches: 7. Per the germline V gene, CDR1 is LNHDA and CDR2 is SQIVND (reference sequence). This CDR3 region has 16 residues. The protocol was immunoSEQ multiplex PCR, while the TCRdb copy is restricted to in-frame clones and leaves out a portion. The sample lists around 71,000 clones, around nine tenths occurring once. This sequence joins TRBV19 and TRBJ2-1, with 15 bases matching TRBD2. The specimen comprised peripheral blood, sampled in the third trimester of pregnancy. The sequence was obtained from a female donor with multiple sclerosis, enrolled in a pregnancy study. The CDR3 sequence is CASSTGGLAGGGEQFF. As DNA, the CDR3 is TGTGCCAGTAGTACCGGGGGACTAGCGGGAGGAGGTGAGCAGTTCTTC.